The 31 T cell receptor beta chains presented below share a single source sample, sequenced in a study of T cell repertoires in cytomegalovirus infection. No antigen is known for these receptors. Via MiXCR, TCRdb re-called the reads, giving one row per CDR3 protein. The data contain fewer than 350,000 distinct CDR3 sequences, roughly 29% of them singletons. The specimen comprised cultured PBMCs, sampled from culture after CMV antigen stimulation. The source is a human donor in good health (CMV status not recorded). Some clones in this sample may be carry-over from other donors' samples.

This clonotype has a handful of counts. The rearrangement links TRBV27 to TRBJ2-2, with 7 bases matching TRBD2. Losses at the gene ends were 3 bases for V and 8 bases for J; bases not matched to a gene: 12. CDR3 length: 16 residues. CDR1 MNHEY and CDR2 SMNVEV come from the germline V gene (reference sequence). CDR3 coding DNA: TGTGCCAGCAGTTTTTCCGCGGGAGAGGTTTCGGGGGAGCTGTTTTTT. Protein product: CASSFSAGEVSGELFF.

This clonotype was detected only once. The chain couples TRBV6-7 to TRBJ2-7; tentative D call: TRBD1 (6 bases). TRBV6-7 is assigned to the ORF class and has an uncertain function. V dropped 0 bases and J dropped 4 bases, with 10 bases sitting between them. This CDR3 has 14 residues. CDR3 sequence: CASSYSPDRYEQYF. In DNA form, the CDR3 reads TGTGCCAGCAGTTACTCACCGGACAGATACGAGCAGTACTTC.

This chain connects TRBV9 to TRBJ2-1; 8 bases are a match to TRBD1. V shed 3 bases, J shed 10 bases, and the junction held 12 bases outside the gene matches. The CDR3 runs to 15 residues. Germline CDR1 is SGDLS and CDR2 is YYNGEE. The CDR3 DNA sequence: TGTGCCAGCAGCGCCCTGGGGACAGGACTAAGCGAGCAGTTCTTC. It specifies CASSALGTGLSEQFF.

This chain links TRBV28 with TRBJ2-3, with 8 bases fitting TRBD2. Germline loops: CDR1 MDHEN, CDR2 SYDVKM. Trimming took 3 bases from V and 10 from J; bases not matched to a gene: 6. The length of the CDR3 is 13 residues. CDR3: CASSLSGRGAQYF. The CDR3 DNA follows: TGTGCCAGCAGTTTGAGCGGGAGAGGCGCGCAGTATTTT.

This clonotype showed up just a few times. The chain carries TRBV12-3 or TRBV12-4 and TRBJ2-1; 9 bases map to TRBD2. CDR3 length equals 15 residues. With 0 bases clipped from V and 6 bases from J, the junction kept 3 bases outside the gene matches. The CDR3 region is CASSLASGRVNEQFF. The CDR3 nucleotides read TGTGCCAGCAGTTTAGCTAGCGGGAGAGTCAATGAGCAGTTCTTC.

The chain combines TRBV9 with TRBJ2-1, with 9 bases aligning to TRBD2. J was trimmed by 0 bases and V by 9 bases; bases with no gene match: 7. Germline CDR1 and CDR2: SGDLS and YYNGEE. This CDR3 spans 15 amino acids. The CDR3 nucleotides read TGTGCCACCTCTAGCGGGGCGAGCTCCTACAATGAGCAGTTCTTC. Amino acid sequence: CATSSGASSYNEQFF.

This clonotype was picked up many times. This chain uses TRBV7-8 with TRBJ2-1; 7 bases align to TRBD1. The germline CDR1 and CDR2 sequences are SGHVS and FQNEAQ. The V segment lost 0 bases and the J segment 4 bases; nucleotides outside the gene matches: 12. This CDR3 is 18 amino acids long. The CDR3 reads CASSLARTGLPAYNEQFF. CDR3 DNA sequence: TGTGCCAGCAGCTTAGCTAGGACAGGACTCCCCGCATACAATGAGCAGTTCTTC. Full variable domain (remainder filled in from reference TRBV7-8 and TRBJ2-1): GAGVSQSPRYKVAKRGQDVALRCDPISGHVSLFWYQQALGQGPEFLTYFQNEAQLDKSGLPSDRFFAERPEGSVSTLKIQRTQQEDSAVYLCASSLARTGLPAYNEQFFGPGTRLTVL.

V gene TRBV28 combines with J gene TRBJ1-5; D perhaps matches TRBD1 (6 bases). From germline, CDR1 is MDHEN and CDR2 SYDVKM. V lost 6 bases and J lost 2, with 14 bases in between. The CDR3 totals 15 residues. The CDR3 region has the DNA TGTGCCAGCAGCTCCCCGACAGGCGGCAATCAGCCCCAGCATTTT. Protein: CASSSPTGGNQPQHF.

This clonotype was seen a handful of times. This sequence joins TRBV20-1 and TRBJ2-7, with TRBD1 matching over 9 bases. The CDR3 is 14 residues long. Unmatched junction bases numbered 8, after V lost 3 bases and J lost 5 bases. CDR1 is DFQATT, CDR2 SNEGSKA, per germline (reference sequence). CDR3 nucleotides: TGCAGTGCTAGGGTACAGGGGGCGCGAGACGAGCAGTACTTC. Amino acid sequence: CSARVQGARDEQYF.

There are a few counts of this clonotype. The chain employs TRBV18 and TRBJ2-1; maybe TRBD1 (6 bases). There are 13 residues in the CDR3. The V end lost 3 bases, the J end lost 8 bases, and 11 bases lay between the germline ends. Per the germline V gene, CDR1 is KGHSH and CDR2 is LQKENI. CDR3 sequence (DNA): TGTGCCAGCTCACCGCAGGGGAGCGATGAGCAGTTCTTC. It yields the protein CASSPQGSDEQFF.

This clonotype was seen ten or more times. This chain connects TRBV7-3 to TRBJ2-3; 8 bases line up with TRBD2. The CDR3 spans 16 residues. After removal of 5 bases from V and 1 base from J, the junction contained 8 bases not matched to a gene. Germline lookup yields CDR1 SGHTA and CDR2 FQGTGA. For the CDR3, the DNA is TGTGCCAGCAGCCCACAAAGCGGGAGTGGCACAGATACGCAGTATTTT. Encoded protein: CASSPQSGSGTDTQYF.

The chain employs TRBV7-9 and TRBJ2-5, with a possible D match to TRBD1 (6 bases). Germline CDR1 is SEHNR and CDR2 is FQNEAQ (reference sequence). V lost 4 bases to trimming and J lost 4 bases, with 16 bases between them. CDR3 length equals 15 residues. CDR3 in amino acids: CASSSRQVSRETQYF. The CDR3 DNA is TGTGCCAGCAGCTCTCGACAGGTGTCCCGAGAGACCCAGTACTTC.

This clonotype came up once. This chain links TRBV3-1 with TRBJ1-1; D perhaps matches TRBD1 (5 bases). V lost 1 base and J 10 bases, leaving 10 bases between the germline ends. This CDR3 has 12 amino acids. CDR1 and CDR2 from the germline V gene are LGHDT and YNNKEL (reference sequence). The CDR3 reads CASSQAQGLAFF. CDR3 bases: TGTGCCAGCAGCCAAGCGCAGGGTTTAGCTTTCTTT.

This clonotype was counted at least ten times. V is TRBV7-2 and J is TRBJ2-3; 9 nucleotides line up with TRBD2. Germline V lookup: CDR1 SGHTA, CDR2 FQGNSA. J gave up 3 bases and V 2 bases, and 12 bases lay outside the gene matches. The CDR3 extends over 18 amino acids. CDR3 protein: CASSLRAGGTPRTDTQYF. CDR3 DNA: TGTGCCAGCAGCTTACGGGCGGGAGGGACCCCCCGGACAGATACGCAGTATTTT.

In DNA form, the CDR3 reads TGCAGTGCTCCCACCGGGACAGTCTTTAATTCACCCCTCCACTTT. It translates to CSAPTGTVFNSPLHF. This rearrangement joins TRBV20-1 to TRBJ1-6; 7 bases agree with TRBD1. The CDR3 is 15 amino acids. J lost 6 bases, V lost 5 bases, and 10 bases had no gene match. CDR1 and CDR2 from the germline V gene are DFQATT and SNEGSKA (reference sequence).

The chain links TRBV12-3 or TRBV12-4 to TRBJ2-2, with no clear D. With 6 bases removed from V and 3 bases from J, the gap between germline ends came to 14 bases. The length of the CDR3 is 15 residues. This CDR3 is CASSPIGPDTGELFF. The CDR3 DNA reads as TGTGCCAGCAGCCCTATCGGACCGGACACCGGGGAGCTGTTTTTT.

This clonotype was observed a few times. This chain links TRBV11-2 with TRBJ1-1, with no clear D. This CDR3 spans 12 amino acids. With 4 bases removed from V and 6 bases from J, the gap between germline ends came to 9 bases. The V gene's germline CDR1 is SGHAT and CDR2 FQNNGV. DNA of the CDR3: TGTGCCAGCAGCTGGTCAGGATCTGAAGCTTTCTTT. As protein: CASSWSGSEAFF.

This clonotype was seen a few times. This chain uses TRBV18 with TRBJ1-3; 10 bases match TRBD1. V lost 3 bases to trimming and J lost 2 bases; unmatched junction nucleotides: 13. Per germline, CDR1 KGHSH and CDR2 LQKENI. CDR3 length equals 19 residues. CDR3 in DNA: TGTGCCAGCTCACCGCCGGGACAGGGGATATTCGTAACTGGAAACACCATATATTTT. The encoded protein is CASSPPGQGIFVTGNTIYF.

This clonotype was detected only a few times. In DNA form, the CDR3 reads TGCAGTGCTAGAGATCCTCGACAGGGGCTAAACAATGAGCAGTTCTTC. It yields the protein CSARDPRQGLNNEQFF. The chain recombines TRBV20-1 with TRBJ2-1; 8 bases agree with TRBD1. Germline V gene sequence: CDR1 DFQATT, CDR2 SNEGSKA (reference sequence). V gave up 0 bases and J gave up 5 bases; unmatched junction bases: 9. The CDR3 length is 16 residues.

CDR3 sequence reads: CASSLGASRSTDTQYF. CDR3 sequence (DNA): TGCGCCAGCAGCTTGGGGGCTAGCAGAAGCACAGATACGCAGTATTTT. V and J are TRBV5-1 and TRBJ2-3, with a weak D call TRBD2 (5 bases). CDR3 length equals 16 residues. In germline, CDR1 is SGHRS, CDR2 YFSETQ. The ends were cut back, 0 bases at V and 0 bases at J, with 11 bases in the middle.

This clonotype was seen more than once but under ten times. CDR3 nucleotides: TGTGCCAGCAGTCGACAGAGCACCGGGGAGCTGTTTTTT. Translating it yields CASSRQSTGELFF. The chain has TRBV12-3 or TRBV12-4 and TRBJ2-2; perhaps TRBD1 as D (5 bases). The CDR3 length is 13 residues. Trimming pared 5 bases from V and 4 bases from J, leaving 8 bases between.

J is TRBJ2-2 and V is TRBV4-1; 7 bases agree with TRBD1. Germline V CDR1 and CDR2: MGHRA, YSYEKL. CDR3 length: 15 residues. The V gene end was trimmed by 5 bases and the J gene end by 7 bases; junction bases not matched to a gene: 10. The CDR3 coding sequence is TGCGCCAGCAGCGTGCGAGGGGGCCTGGACGGGGAGCTGTTTTTT. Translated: CASSVRGGLDGELFF.

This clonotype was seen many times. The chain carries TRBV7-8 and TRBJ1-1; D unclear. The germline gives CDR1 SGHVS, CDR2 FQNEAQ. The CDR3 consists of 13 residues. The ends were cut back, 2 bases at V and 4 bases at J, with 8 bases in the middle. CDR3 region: CASSLREVTEAFF. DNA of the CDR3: TGTGCCAGCAGCTTAAGGGAGGTCACTGAAGCTTTCTTT.

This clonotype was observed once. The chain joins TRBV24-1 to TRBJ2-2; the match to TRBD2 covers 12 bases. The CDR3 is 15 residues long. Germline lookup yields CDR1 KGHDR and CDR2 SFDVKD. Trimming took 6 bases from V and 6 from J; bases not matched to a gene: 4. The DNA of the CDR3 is TGTGCCACCAGTCGTACTAGCGGGAGGTCCGGGGAGCTGTTTTTT. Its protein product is CATSRTSGRSGELFF.

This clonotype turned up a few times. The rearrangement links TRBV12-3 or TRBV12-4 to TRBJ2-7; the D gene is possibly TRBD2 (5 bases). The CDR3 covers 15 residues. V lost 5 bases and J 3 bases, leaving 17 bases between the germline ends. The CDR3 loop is CASSPRTARNYEQYF. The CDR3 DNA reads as TGTGCCAGCAGTCCCCGGACTGCACGAAACTACGAGCAGTACTTC.

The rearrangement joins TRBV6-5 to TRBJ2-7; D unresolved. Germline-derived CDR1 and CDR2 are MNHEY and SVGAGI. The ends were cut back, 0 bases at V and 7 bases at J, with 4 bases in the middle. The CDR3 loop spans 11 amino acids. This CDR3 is CASSYSREQYF. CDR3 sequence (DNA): TGTGCCAGCAGTTACTCTCGGGAGCAGTACTTC.

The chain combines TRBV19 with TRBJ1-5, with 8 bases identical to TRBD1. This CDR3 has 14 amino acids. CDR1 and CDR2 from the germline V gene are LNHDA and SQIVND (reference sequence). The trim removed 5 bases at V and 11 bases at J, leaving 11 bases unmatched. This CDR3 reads CASSRRQGANTQHF. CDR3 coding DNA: TGTGCCAGTAGTCGTCGGCAGGGGGCGAACACCCAGCATTTT.

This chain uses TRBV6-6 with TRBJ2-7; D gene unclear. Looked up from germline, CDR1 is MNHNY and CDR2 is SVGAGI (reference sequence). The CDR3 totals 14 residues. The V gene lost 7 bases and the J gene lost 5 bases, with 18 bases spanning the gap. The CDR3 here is CASISRAPGDEQYF. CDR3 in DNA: TGTGCCAGCATTTCCCGGGCCCCGGGCGACGAGCAGTACTTC.

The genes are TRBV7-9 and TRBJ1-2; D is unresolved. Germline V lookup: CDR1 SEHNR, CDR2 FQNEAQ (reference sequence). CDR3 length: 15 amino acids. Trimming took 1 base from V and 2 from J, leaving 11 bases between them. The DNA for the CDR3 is TGTGCCAGCAGCTTAGGTGTCCTATTAAACTATGGCTACACCTTC. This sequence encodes CASSLGVLLNYGYTF.

CDR3: CASSLFLWNTEAFF. The CDR3 region has the DNA TGTGCCAGCAGCTTATTCTTATGGAACACTGAAGCTTTCTTT. V and J are TRBV11-2 and TRBJ1-1; D call uncertain. This CDR3 is 14 amino acids long. CDR1 SGHAT and CDR2 FQNNGV come from the germline V gene. The ends were cut back, 2 bases at V and 1 base at J, with 8 bases in the middle.

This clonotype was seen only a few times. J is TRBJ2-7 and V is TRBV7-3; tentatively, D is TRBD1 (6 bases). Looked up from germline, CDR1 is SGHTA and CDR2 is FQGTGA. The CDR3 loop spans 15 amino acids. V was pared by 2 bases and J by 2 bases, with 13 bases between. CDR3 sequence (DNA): TGTGCCAGCAGCTTAGAGTGGGGACAAACCTACGAGCAGTACTTC. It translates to CASSLEWGQTYEQYF.